This T cell receptor (beta chain) was profiled in a study of naive and memory T cell subsets. Whole-study results and caveats: Naive repertoires, especially CD8, held a few larger clonotypes, possibly memory cells re-expressing CD45RA. Gini index rose across naive, CM, EM and EMRA in CD4 and CD8.

This clonotype was found a few times. Its cognate antigen is unknown. The CDR3 has 13 amino acids. CDR1 MGHDK and CDR2 SYGVNS come from the germline V gene. V was pared by 4 bases and J by 7 bases, with 10 bases between. Two oligonucleotides, mixed equimolar, formed the beta constant-region primer covering TRBC1 and TRBC2. Four rounds of PCR amplified the ligated cDNA using nested alpha and beta constant-region primers plus SP2. TCRdb passed the UMI-ligation and nested PCR reads through MiXCR, listing each CDR3 protein once. Among 150,000 or so distinct CDR3 sequences listed, over 20% were seen once. The TCR was taken from a human donor in good health. The rearrangement uses TRBV25-1 and TRBJ1-4, with D perhaps TRBD1 (6 bases). The specimen sequenced was naive CD4+ T cells from blood. The CDR3 reads CASSAGAGEKLFF. The CDR3 DNA follows: TGTGCCAGCAGTGCGGGGGCGGGTGAAAAACTGTTTTTT.